This T cell receptor beta chain originates from a study of vaccination and CD4 T cells after COVID-19. General observations from the study: Within the convalescent patients, a median around 90% of the SARS-CoV-2-reactive clones were ones that appeared only post-vaccination.

The Oncomine TCR Beta short-read assay was what sequenced the DNA obtained from cultured CD4+ T cells. Using its own MiXCR run on the PCR reads, TCRdb lists one record per CDR3 protein. The table includes more than 10,000 distinct CDR3 sequences, over 40% detected once. This clonotype has more than one count but fewer than ten. Its antigen remains unknown. Trimming took 5 bases from V and 5 from J, leaving 12 bases between them. The CDR3 runs to 14 residues. Germline CDR1 SEHNR, CDR2 FQNEAQ (reference sequence). Regarding treatment: roughly 11-day PBMC culture with coronavirus spike peptide pools or control peptides (ViraFEST assay). ViraFEST sequenced TCRs after peptide-pool expansion of antigen-specific T cells.

Sequencing input: CD4+ T cells from blood, cultured in vitro. The chain is built from TRBV7-9 and TRBJ2-2; D possibly corresponds to TRBD1 (5 bases). This TCR derives from a human donor who had recovered from COVID-19. CDR3 sequence: CASSTLSGTGELFF. The CDR3 coding sequence is TGTGCCAGCAGCACCCTATCAGGGACCGGGGAGCTGTTTTTT.